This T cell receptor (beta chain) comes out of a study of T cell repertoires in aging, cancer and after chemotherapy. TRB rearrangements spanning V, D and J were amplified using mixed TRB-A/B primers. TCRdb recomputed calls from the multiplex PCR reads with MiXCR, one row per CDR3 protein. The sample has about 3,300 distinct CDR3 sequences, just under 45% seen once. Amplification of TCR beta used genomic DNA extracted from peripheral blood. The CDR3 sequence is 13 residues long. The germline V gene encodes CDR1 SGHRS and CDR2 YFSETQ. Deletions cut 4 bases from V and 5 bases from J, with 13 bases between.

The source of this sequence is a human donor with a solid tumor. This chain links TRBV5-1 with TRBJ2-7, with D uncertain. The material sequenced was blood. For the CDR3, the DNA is TGCGCCAGCAGCCTGGAAGGTGAGCACGAGCAGTACTTC. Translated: CASSLEGEHEQYF.